Listed below are T cell receptor beta chains from one sample, sequenced in a study of CD8 T cells in Susac syndrome. TCRdb redid the calling of the immunoSEQ multiplex PCR reads with MiXCR, one entry per CDR3 protein. The top ten hold 0.085% to 0.095% of the sample, which has about 200,000 distinct CDR3 sequences, about 95% seen once. Sequences were obtained from CD4+ T cells from PBMCs. Source of these receptors: a human donor with multiple sclerosis. Both conserved end residues are part of each CDR3. A D gene is named only where the DNA matches it firmly. The size of a clone is reported for some rows only, either as once, few or many, or as a class for expanded clones.

DNA,CDR3,size,J,D,V
TGCGCCAGCAGCTTGGGCCTACTGGGGAAGGCCGGCGAGCAGTACTTC,CASSLGLLGKAGEQYF,.,TRBJ2-7,.,TRBV5-1
TGTGCCAGCAGCTTAGGAATCGGGGATGAGCAGTTCTTC,CASSLGIGDEQFF,.,TRBJ2-1,.,TRBV13
TGTGCCAGCAGCCCGGGGCCTCTGGGCTACACCTTC,CASSPGPLGYTF,.,TRBJ1-2,.,TRBV5-4
TGTGCCAGTGGGCGACAGGGAGGAAACAACGAGCAGTACTTC,CASGRQGGNNEQYF,.,TRBJ2-7,.,TRBV2
TGCAGTGCAAGGACTAGCGGGAGTAGTGCTGGCACAGATACGCAGTATTTT,CSARTSGSSAGTDTQYF,.,TRBJ2-3,TRBD2,TRBV20-1
TGTGCCTGGTTACGTAGCGGGGCTAGCACAGATACGCAGTATTTT,CAWLRSGASTDTQYF,.,TRBJ2-3,TRBD2,TRBV30
TGTGCCAGCAGCTGGGACAGGGCGGCCGAGCAGTACTTC,CASSWDRAAEQYF,.,TRBJ2-7,TRBD1,TRBV6-6
TGTGCCTGGAGTTCTTCCGGGCTTGAGCAGTACTTC,CAWSSSGLEQYF,.,TRBJ2-7,.,TRBV30
TGCAGCGTTGGTCCAGGGTGGGGGATGAACACTGAAGCTTTCTTT,CSVGPGWGMNTEAFF,.,TRBJ1-1,.,TRBV29-1
TGTGCCAGCAGCTTAGTTGAGGGTATCTCCACAGATACGCAGTATTTT,CASSLVEGISTDTQYF,.,TRBJ2-3,.,TRBV7-2
TGTGCCTGGAGTAACCCACTAGCGGGAGCTTTTACGCAGTATTTT,CAWSNPLAGAFTQYF,.,TRBJ2-3,TRBD2,TRBV30
TGCAGCGCGGCGCCGGGGGTCGCGTACGAGCAGTACTTC,CSAAPGVAYEQYF,.,TRBJ2-7,.,TRBV29-1
TGCGCCAGCAGCTTGGAGCCGGGTCTCGAGCAGTACTTC,CASSLEPGLEQYF,.,TRBJ2-7,.,TRBV5-1
TGCAGTGCTAGGGATTCTACCGGGGCCTACTCCTACGAGCAGTACTTC,CSARDSTGAYSYEQYF,.,TRBJ2-7,.,TRBV20-1
TGCAGTGCTAGGCTGCCGGGGACAGATACGCAGTATTTT,CSARLPGTDTQYF,.,TRBJ2-3,.,TRBV20-1
TGTGCCAGCAGCCGGACTAGCGGGGGAGAGCAGTACTTC,CASSRTSGGEQYF,.,TRBJ2-7,TRBD2,TRBV5-4
TGTGCCTGGAGCCAGACAGGGATCGGCTATGGCTACACCTTC,CAWSQTGIGYGYTF,.,TRBJ1-2,TRBD1,TRBV30
TGTGCCAGCACCCTACAGGGGGACACTGAAGCTTTCTTT,CASTLQGDTEAFF,.,TRBJ1-1,TRBD1,TRBV6-2/TRBV6-3
TGTGCCACCAGCCGGGACAGGGTAGGCACCACTGAAGCTTTCTTT,CATSRDRVGTTEAFF,.,TRBJ1-1,TRBD1,TRBV24-1
TGTGCCAGCAGCCATGGGACTAGCGGGGGGCCGGGTGAGCAGTACTTC,CASSHGTSGGPGEQYF,.,TRBJ2-7,TRBD2,TRBV4-2
TGTGCCAGCAGCCCAGACAGGGGGCTTGGGGAGACCCAGTACTTC,CASSPDRGLGETQYF,.,TRBJ2-5,TRBD1,TRBV7-2
TGTGCCAGCAACCTCTCAGGGGGCGCAGGGCAGTACTTC,CASNLSGGAGQYF,.,TRBJ2-7,TRBD1,TRBV28
TGCAGTGTTGGGAGGCCGCGGGGTGAGCAGTTCTTC,CSVGRPRGEQFF,.,TRBJ2-1,.,TRBV20-1
TGTGCCAGCAGTTTTTGGCAGGGAGGAAATCAGCCCCAGCATTTT,CASSFWQGGNQPQHF,.,TRBJ1-5,.,TRBV27
TGTGCCAGCAGCCAAGATTACCGGTCCAATGAGCAGTTCTTC,CASSQDYRSNEQFF,.,TRBJ2-1,.,TRBV4-2
TGTGCCAGCTCGGCCTCACTAGTCCTCAATCAGCCCCAGCATTTT,CASSASLVLNQPQHF,once,TRBJ1-5,.,TRBV27
TGTGCCACCAGTGACCCTCAGTGGGGAGGGACCCAGTACTTC,CATSDPQWGGTQYF,.,TRBJ2-5,.,TRBV24-1
TGTGCCAGCAGTCCTGGACTAGCGGTTACAGATACGCAGTATTTT,CASSPGLAVTDTQYF,.,TRBJ2-3,TRBD2,TRBV5-4